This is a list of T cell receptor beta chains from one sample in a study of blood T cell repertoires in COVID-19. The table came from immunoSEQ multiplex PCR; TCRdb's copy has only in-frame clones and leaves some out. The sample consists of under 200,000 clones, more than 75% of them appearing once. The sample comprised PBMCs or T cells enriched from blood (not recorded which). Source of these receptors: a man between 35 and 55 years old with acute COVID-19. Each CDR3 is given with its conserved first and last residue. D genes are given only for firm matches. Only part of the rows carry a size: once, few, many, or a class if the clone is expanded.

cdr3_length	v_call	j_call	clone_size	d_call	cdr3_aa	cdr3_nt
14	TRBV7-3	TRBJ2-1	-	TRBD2	CASSGGGRTNEQFF	TGTGCCAGCAGCGGTGGCGGGAGGACAAATGAGCAGTTCTTC
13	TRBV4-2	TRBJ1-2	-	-	CASTEKAGYGYTF	TGTGCCAGCACCGAAAAGGCGGGCTATGGCTACACCTTC
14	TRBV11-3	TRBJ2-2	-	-	CASSLGRVTGELFF	TGTGCCAGCAGCTTAGGAAGAGTCACCGGGGAGCTGTTTTTT
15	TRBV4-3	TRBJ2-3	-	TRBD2	CASSQVLAGTDTQYF	TGCGCCAGCAGCCAAGTACTAGCGGGCACAGATACGCAGTATTTT
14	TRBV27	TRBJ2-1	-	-	CASSSSSIYNEQFF	TGTGCCAGCAGTTCGAGTAGTATTTACAATGAGCAGTTCTTC
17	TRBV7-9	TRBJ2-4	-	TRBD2	CASSPGLAGGLTNIQYF	TGTGCCAGCAGCCCTGGACTAGCGGGAGGGCTTACAAACATTCAGTACTTC
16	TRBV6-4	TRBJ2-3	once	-	CASSDRRGTSIYTQYF	TGTGCCAGCAGTGACCGGCGGGGAACTTCCATATATACGCAGTATTTT
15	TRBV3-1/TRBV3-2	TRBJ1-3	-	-	CASSTPMGQGNTIYF	TGTGCCAGCAGCACCCCGATGGGGCAAGGAAACACCATATATTTT
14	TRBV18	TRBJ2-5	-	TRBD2	CASSPWGGEETQYF	TGTGCCAGCTCACCATGGGGGGGTGAAGAGACCCAGTACTTC
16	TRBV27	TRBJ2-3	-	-	CASSRTASLRTDTQYF	TGTGCCAGCAGTCGGACGGCTAGCTTACGCACAGATACGCAGTATTTT
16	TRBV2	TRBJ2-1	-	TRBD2	CASTPWTSGGGREQFF	TGTGCCAGCACCCCTTGGACTAGCGGGGGGGGTCGCGAGCAGTTCTTC
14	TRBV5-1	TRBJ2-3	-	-	CASSLGRTTDTQYF	TGCGCCAGCAGCTTGGGGAGAACCACAGATACGCAGTATTTT
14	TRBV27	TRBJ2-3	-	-	CASRLRWIADTQYF	TGTGCCAGCCGACTACGATGGATAGCAGATACGCAGTATTTT
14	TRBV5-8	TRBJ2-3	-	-	CASSTGGRGDTQYF	TGTGCCAGCAGCACCGGTGGGCGGGGAGATACGCAGTATTTT
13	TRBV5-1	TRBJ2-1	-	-	CASSSGLRNEQFF	TGCGCCAGCAGCTCGGGACTTAGAAATGAGCAGTTCTTC
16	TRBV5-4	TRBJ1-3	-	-	CASSLGTAGRSGTIYF	TGTGCCAGCAGCTTGGGTACAGCAGGACGTAGCGGCACCATATATTTT
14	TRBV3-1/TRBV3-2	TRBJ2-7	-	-	CASSQDFSSYEQYF	TGTGCCAGCAGCCAAGATTTCAGCTCCTACGAGCAGTACTTC
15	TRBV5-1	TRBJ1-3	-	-	CASSLKGDSGNTIYF	TGCGCCAGCAGCTTGAAGGGGGACTCTGGAAACACCATATATTTT
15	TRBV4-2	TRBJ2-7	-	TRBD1	CASSPRDREVHEQYF	TGTGCCAGCAGCCCCCGGGACAGGGAAGTTCACGAGCAGTACTTC
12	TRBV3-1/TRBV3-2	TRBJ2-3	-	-	CASSQVLDTQYF	TGTGCCAGCAGCCAAGTACTGGATACGCAGTATTTT
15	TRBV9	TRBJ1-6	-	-	CASSVGELFNSPLHF	TGTGCCAGCAGCGTAGGGGAGCTATTCAATTCACCCCTCCACTTT
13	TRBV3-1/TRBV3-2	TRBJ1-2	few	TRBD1	CASSHDRARGYTF	TGTGCCAGCAGCCACGACAGGGCTCGGGGCTACACCTTC
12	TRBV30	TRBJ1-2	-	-	CAWSVQAYGYTF	TGTGCCTGGAGTGTACAGGCCTATGGCTACACCTTC
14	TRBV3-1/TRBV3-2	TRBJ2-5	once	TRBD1	CASSQVDRQETQYF	TGTGCCAGCAGCCAAGTGGACAGGCAAGAGACCCAGTACTTC
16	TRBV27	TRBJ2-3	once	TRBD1	CASSLLFGQGTDTQYF	TGTGCCAGCAGTTTGTTATTCGGACAGGGCACAGATACGCAGTATTTT
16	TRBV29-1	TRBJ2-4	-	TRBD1	CSVEKFPGQTQNIQYF	TGCAGCGTTGAGAAGTTTCCGGGACAGACCCAAAACATTCAGTACTTC
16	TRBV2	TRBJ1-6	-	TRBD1	CASSDLPGTGNSPLHF	TGTGCCAGCAGTGACCTTCCGGGGACAGGGAATTCACCCCTCCACTTT
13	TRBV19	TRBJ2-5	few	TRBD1	CASRTGNQETQYF	TGTGCCAGTCGGACAGGAAATCAAGAGACCCAGTACTTC
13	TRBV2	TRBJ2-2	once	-	CASKGNENGELFF	TGTGCCAGCAAGGGGAACGAAAACGGGGAGCTGTTTTTT
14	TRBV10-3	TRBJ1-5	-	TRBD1	CAISETGEVQPQHF	TGTGCCATCAGTGAAACAGGGGAGGTTCAGCCCCAGCATTTT
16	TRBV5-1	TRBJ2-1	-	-	CASSIPSSGPYNEQFF	TGCGCCAGCAGCATCCCTTCCAGCGGTCCCTACAATGAGCAGTTCTTC
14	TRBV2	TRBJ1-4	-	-	CASSETGRDEKLFF	TGTGCCAGCAGTGAAACGGGGAGAGATGAAAAACTGTTTTTT
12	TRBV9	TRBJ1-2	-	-	CASSSGAYGYTF	TGTGCCAGCAGCAGCGGGGCCTATGGCTACACCTTC
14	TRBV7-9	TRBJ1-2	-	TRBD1	CASSEGAANYGYTF	TGTGCCAGCAGCGAGGGGGCGGCTAACTATGGCTACACCTTC
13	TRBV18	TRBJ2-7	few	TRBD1	CASSQGQGYEQYF	TGTGCCAGCTCACAGGGACAGGGCTACGAGCAGTACTTC
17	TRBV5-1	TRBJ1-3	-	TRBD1	CASSLGRSGTGGNTIYF	TGCGCCAGCAGCTTGGGACGGTCCGGGACAGGGGGAAACACCATATATTTT
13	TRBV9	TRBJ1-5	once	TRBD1	CASSGDRGGPQHF	TGTGCCAGCAGCGGGGACAGGGGTGGTCCCCAGCATTTT
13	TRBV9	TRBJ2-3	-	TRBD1	CASSVVGGWEQYF	TGTGCCAGCAGCGTGGTAGGGGGCTGGGAGCAGTATTTT
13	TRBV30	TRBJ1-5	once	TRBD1	CAWSRQGDQPQHF	TGTGCCTGGAGCCGACAGGGGGATCAGCCCCAGCATTTT
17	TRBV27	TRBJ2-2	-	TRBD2	CASPVETGGSLPGELFF	TGTGCCAGCCCAGTGGAGACGGGCGGGAGTTTACCCGGGGAGCTGTTTTTT
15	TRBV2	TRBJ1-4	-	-	CASSELGAANEKLFF	TGTGCCAGCAGTGAATTGGGGGCGGCTAATGAAAAACTGTTTTTT
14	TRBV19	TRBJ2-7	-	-	CASSPVGTRSEQYF	TGTGCCAGTAGTCCCGTGGGCACCAGATCCGAGCAGTACTTC
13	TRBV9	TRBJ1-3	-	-	CASSAVSGNTIYF	TGTGCCAGCAGCGCAGTCTCTGGAAACACCATATATTTT
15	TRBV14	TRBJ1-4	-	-	CASSRSQGGDEKLFF	TGTGCCAGCAGCCGCTCCCAGGGCGGAGATGAAAAACTGTTTTTT
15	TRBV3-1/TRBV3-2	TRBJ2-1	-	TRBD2	CASSPSSGTYNEQFF	TGTGCCAGCAGCCCTTCTAGCGGGACCTACAATGAGCAGTTCTTC
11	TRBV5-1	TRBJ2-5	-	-	CASSQQETQYF	TGCGCCAGCAGCCAGCAAGAGACCCAGTACTTC
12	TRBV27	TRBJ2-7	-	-	CATAGSHYEQYF	TGTGCCACCGCGGGTTCCCACTACGAGCAGTACTTC
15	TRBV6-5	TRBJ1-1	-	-	CASSYSTGFDTEAFF	TGTGCCAGCAGTTACTCTACAGGGTTCGACACTGAAGCTTTCTTT
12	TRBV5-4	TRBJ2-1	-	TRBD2	CASSLQSGRRIF	TGTGCCAGCAGCTTACAGAGCGGGAGGAGAATCTTC
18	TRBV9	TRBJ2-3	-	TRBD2	CASSVGSGLSASTDTQYF	TGTGCCAGCAGCGTAGGTAGCGGGTTATCTGCTAGCACAGATACGCAGTATTTT
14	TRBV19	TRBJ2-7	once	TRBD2	CASSISTSEREQYF	TGTGCCAGTAGTATCTCGACTAGCGAACGCGAGCAGTACTTC
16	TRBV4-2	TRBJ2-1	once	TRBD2	CASSQTSGREYNEQFF	TGTGCCAGCAGCCAAACTAGCGGGAGAGAATACAATGAGCAGTTCTTC
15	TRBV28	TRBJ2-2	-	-	CASRPERYGTGELFF	TGTGCCAGCAGACCGGAGAGGTATGGCACCGGGGAGCTGTTTTTT